Below are 20 T cell receptor beta chains sequenced from a single sample in a study of CD8 T cells in ankylosing spondylitis. From the 5' RACE reads, TCRdb called clonotypes with MiXCR, one entry per CDR3 protein. The sample carries fewer than 400,000 distinct CDR3 sequences, 14% to 15% recorded once. Sequenced: blood, either unsorted or a sorted T cell fraction (not recorded which). These receptors came from a male donor with ankylosing spondylitis or in good health (not recorded which).

This clonotype turned up a few times. The rearrangement links TRBV24-1 to TRBJ2-2, with D possibly matching TRBD1 (6 bases). Germline V gene sequence: CDR1 KGHDR, CDR2 SFDVKD. The CDR3 extends over 12 amino acids. V dropped 9 bases and J dropped 4 bases, with 8 bases sitting between them. CDR3: CATQGTTGELFF. For the CDR3, the DNA is TGTGCCACCCAGGGGACCACCGGGGAGCTGTTTTTT.

This clonotype occurred a few times. The chain couples TRBV5-5 to TRBJ2-4; TRBD1 agrees at 7 bases. The J segment lost 0 bases and the V segment lost 4 bases, leaving 7 bases of the junction unmatched. Germline V gene data show CDR1 as SGHKS and CDR2 as YYEKEE (reference sequence). The CDR3 extends over 16 amino acids. Here the CDR3 reads CASSASGGQAKNIQYF. The CDR3 nucleotides are TGTGCCAGCAGCGCCTCAGGGGGTCAAGCCAAAAACATTCAGTACTTC.

This clonotype was recorded at least ten times. V is TRBV6-6 and J is TRBJ1-1, with a weak D call TRBD1 (6 bases). V dropped 2 bases and J dropped 5 bases, with 9 bases sitting between them. The CDR3 totals 13 residues. Germline CDR1 reads MNHNY; CDR2 reads SVGAGI (reference sequence). The CDR3 bases are TGTGCCAGCAGTTACCCACAGGGAACTGAAGCTTTCTTT. It encodes CASSYPQGTEAFF.

The rearrangement joins TRBV11-2 to TRBJ2-1; a weak D match, TRBD1 (5 bases). Trimming removed 4 bases from V and 8 bases from J, with 12 bases in between. The CDR3 runs to 13 residues. The germline gives CDR1 SGHAT, CDR2 FQNNGV. CDR3: CASSYSGLDEQFF. The CDR3, as DNA: TGTGCCAGCAGCTACTCAGGGTTGGATGAGCAGTTCTTC.

The chain combines TRBV14 with TRBJ2-2; TRBD2 is a possible D gene (6 bases). The CDR3 is 15 residues long. Trimming removed 1 base from V and 3 bases from J, with 9 bases in between. CDR1 is SGHDN and CDR2 is FVKESK in the germline V gene. The CDR3 spells CASSQGWRDTGELFF. CDR3 DNA sequence: TGTGCCAGCAGCCAAGGTTGGAGGGACACCGGGGAGCTGTTTTTT.

A remark on this clonotype: One end of the junction fails to match germline, which may point to a read error. The chain has TRBV7-8 and TRBJ2-1, with a tentative D call TRBD1 (6 bases). This CDR3 has 15 residues. The germline gives CDR1 SGHVS, CDR2 FQNEAQ. The CDR3 reads CASSVAQGPPSEQFF. Here the CDR3 DNA reads TGTGCCAGCAGCGTAGCACAGGGTCCCCCGAGTGAGCAGTTCTTC.

Only a few counts were recorded for this clonotype. This chain joins TRBV3-1 and TRBJ2-7, with TRBD1 matching over 11 bases. Germline CDR1 LGHDT, CDR2 YNNKEL (reference sequence). V shed 4 bases, J shed 0 bases, and the junction held 2 bases outside the gene matches. This CDR3 spans 15 amino acids. For the CDR3, the DNA is TGTGCCAGCAGCCCCGGGACAGGGGGCTCCTACGAGCAGTACTTC. Its protein product is CASSPGTGGSYEQYF.

J is TRBJ2-3 and V is TRBV20-1, with 11 bases fitting TRBD2. This CDR3 has 15 amino acids. Per germline, CDR1 DFQATT and CDR2 SNEGSKA (reference sequence). V lost 6 bases, J lost 2 bases, and 7 bases stayed unmatched. CDR3 coding DNA: TGCAGTGCCCCCGGGACTAGCGGACTCACAGATACGCAGTATTTT. It encodes CSAPGTSGLTDTQYF.

The chain uses TRBV7-6 and TRBJ2-5; TRBD2 might be the D (6 bases). V lost 5 bases to trimming and J lost 3 bases, with 16 bases between them. This CDR3 has 15 residues. Germline CDR1 reads SGHVS; CDR2 reads FNYEAQ. The DNA of the CDR3 is TGTGCCAGCAGCCTTGGCGGGAATAGGGAAGAGACCCAGTACTTC. Translated, it gives CASSLGGNREETQYF. The full variable domain, in which reference TRBV7-6 and TRBJ2-5 provide the parts outside the CDR3, is GAGVSQSPRYKVTKRGQDVALRCDPISGHVSLYWYRQALGQGPEFLTYFNYEAQQDKSGLPNDRFSAERPEGSISTLTIQRTEQRDSAMYRCASSLGGNREETQYFGPGTRLLVL.

This clonotype was counted many times. V usage is TRBV10-3 and J usage is TRBJ2-7, with TRBD1 as a possible D gene (6 bases). The CDR3 is made up of 12 amino acids. Germline V gene lookup returns CDR1 ENHRY and CDR2 SYGVKD. The germline V and J ends were trimmed by 6 bases and 2 bases, with 8 bases remaining between them. CDR3 protein: CAISRDTYEQYF. The CDR3 nucleotides read TGTGCCATCAGCCGGGACACCTACGAGCAGTACTTC.

At least ten counts were recorded for this clonotype. The chain employs TRBV12-3 or TRBV12-4 and TRBJ1-5, with D possibly matching TRBD1 (5 bases). The CDR3 has 15 amino acids. V lost 4 bases, J lost 0 bases, and 10 bases lay in between. In DNA form, the CDR3 reads TGTGCCAGCAGTTCAGGGCAGTATAGCAATCAGCCCCAGCATTTT. Protein product: CASSSGQYSNQPQHF.

This clonotype showed up just a few times. The chain combines TRBV21-1 with TRBJ2-1; TRBD2, the table's D call, was not compared with the DNA. TRBV21-1 is a known pseudogene. This CDR3 region has 21 residues. The CDR3 here is CASNPIRSSSGRVPSYNEQFF. The CDR3 DNA is TGTGCCAGCAACCCTATACGATCCTCTAGCGGGAGGGTCCCCTCCTACAATGAGCAGTTCTTC.

This clonotype has just a few counts. This rearrangement joins TRBV7-8 to TRBJ2-1, with 8 bases identical to TRBD1. Germline loops: CDR1 SGHVS, CDR2 FQNEAQ. With 5 bases clipped from V and 3 bases from J, the junction kept 9 bases outside the gene matches. This CDR3 has 16 residues. The chain's CDR3 is CASSPPGTGGYNEQFF. DNA for the CDR3: TGTGCCAGCAGCCCGCCCGGGACAGGCGGCTACAATGAGCAGTTCTTC.

The chain recombines TRBV2 with TRBJ2-5, with TRBD2 matching 10 bases. J lost 5 bases, V lost 6 bases, and 9 bases had no gene match. The germline V gene encodes CDR1 SNHLY and CDR2 FYNNEI. This CDR3 comprises 15 residues. The CDR3 DNA sequence: TGTGCCAGCAGCTTTGCAGCGGGAGGGATCGAGACCCAGTACTTC. The encoded protein is CASSFAAGGIETQYF.

The chain is built from TRBV20-1 and TRBJ1-4, with a possible D match to TRBD1 (5 bases). The germline V gene encodes CDR1 DFQATT and CDR2 SNEGSKA (reference sequence). The CDR3 consists of 15 residues. The V gene lost 5 bases and the J gene lost 0 bases, with 13 bases spanning the gap. CDR3 nucleotides: TGCAGTGCTCCGCCCCAGGGCTCAACTAATGAAAAACTGTTTTTT. Amino acid sequence: CSAPPQGSTNEKLFF.

The sample holds a few counts of this clonotype. J is TRBJ2-1 and V is TRBV12-3 or TRBV12-4; 10 bases match TRBD1. The V gene end was trimmed by 3 bases and the J gene end by 6 bases; junction bases not matched to a gene: 8. CDR3 size: 16 residues. The CDR3 DNA follows: TGTGCCAGCAGTTTTGCCGGGACAGGGGTTGGCAATGAGCAGTTCTTC. This codes for CASSFAGTGVGNEQFF.

This clonotype was observed at least ten times. The chain links TRBV10-3 to TRBJ2-2; D call uncertain. Germline CDR1 and CDR2: ENHRY and SYGVKD. This CDR3 is built from 16 residues. V was shortened by 4 bases and J by 6 bases, with 18 bases between the two germline ends. CDR3 in DNA: TGTGCCATCAGTGGTGTGACTTCTCGGGTCGCCGGGGAGCTGTTTTTT. Residues: CAISGVTSRVAGELFF.

The chain is built from TRBV6-5 and TRBJ2-3; D uncertain. CDR3 size: 12 residues. V was pared by 5 bases and J by 6 bases, with 9 bases between. Germline CDR1 is MNHEY and CDR2 is SVGAGI. CDR3 coding DNA: TGTGCCAGCAGTCGGGCCGGGGATACGCAGTATTTT. It is translated as CASSRAGDTQYF.

The chain recombines TRBV6-1 with TRBJ2-2; 8 bases align to TRBD1. The CDR3 extends over 16 amino acids. Germline V gene sequence: CDR1 MNHNS, CDR2 SASEGT. V trimming: 7 bases; J trimming: 8 bases; junction bases outside the gene matches: 15. CDR3: CASITRSGQGLGELFF. The CDR3 region has the DNA TGTGCCAGCATCACGAGGTCCGGACAGGGTCTTGGGGAGCTGTTTTTT.

This clonotype has more than one count but fewer than ten. The chain joins TRBV5-1 to TRBJ2-2, with a weak D call TRBD1 (5 bases). Germline V gene lookup returns CDR1 SGHRS and CDR2 YFSETQ. Deletions cut 7 bases from V and 6 bases from J, with 16 bases between. This CDR3 spans 14 amino acids. CDR3 bases: TGCGCCAGCTCCTCGAGACAGCGAGCCGGGGAGCTGTTTTTT. It codes for CASSSRQRAGELFF.